The entry below gives a single T cell receptor (beta chain) sequence along with its context. Its cognate antigen is unknown. These data originate in a study of PD-1 blockade in classical Hodgkin lymphoma. Study outcomes and limitations: Newly diagnosed patients were said to have less baseline TCR diversity than healthy donors did.

CDR1 and CDR2 (germline): MDHEN, SYDVKM. This CDR3 region has 16 residues. The V gene lost 1 base and the J gene lost 7 bases, with 14 bases spanning the gap. Time point defined: newly diagnosed, previously untreated cHL patient sample. PBMCs from untreated, newly diagnosed classical Hodgkin lymphoma were comparison samples. Assay: immunoSEQ multiplex PCR; the TCRdb copy retains only in-frame clones and omits some. In the table there are tens of thousands of clones, approximately 91% of which are singletons. This TCR came from a human donor with classical Hodgkin lymphoma. The chain carries TRBV28 and TRBJ1-6; D possibly corresponds to TRBD1 (5 bases). Sequencing was done on a sample of peripheral blood mononuclear cells (PBMCs). CDR3 region: CASSLYGAGQNSPLHF. The CDR3 region has the DNA TGTGCCAGCAGTTTATATGGGGCAGGGCAAAATTCACCCCTCCACTTT. Full variable domain (remainder filled in from reference TRBV28 and TRBJ1-6): DVKVTQSSRYLVKRTGEKVFLECVQDMDHENMFWYRQDPGLGLRLIYFSYDVKMKEKGDIPEGYSVSREKKERFSLILESASTNQTSMYLCASSLYGAGQNSPLHFGNGTRLTVT.